This T cell receptor (beta chain) was identified in a study of siplizumab effects on memory and regulatory T cells (dated by TCRdb to the late 2010s). Study-wide context: The study examined how the anti-CD2 antibody siplizumab affects alloreactive T-cell subsets in allogeneic mixed lymphocyte reactions built from human PBMCs.

Study-wide conclusions, independent of this receptor: Compared with memory T cells, unstimulated naive T cells appeared more diverse, and naive cells seemed to make a substantial contribution to the alloresponse. The suppressive function of proliferating Tregs from siplizumab cultures was not functionally confirmed. Siplizumab significantly reduced the cumulative frequency of alloreactive sequences traceable to unstimulated CD4+ memory T cells. About 75-96% of proliferating CD4+ or CD8+ clones could not be given a naive or memory phenotype. In reactions with siplizumab, an average of around 70% of mappable alloreactive CD4+ clones were Treg-derived, compared with 25% to 30% in control reactions. Because sequences at frequencies below about 10^-5 were poorly captured, only a minor fraction of alloreactive clones could be mapped back to unstimulated subsets.

The library was prepared using the immunoSEQ multiplex PCR assay. Each sample had roughly 90,000 TCR templates assayed by the deep sequencing platform. Genomic DNA extracted from sorted T cells was used for TCRbeta CDR3 sequencing. As for the original processing: The R programming language was used for the clonal analysis of the TCRbeta CDR3 data. Unstimulated samples were compared with post-reaction CFSE-low samples to define alloreactive CD4+ and CD8+ clones. Alloreactive CD4+ clones were assigned to regulatory or non-regulatory origin by matching sequences to sorted unstimulated Treg and non-Treg repertoires. TCRdb carries this immuneACCESS record with in-frame sequences only. Its versions omit some clonotypes, under half of them owing to an unresolved V gene in the studies checked, with the rest unexplained. V and J calls and clone size are given by that table; D and trimming were obtained from the DNA. The sample profile shows roughly 120,000 clones; around 92% of them were found once. The top ten clonotypes cover 0.6% to 0.8% of the sample.

Sorted unstimulated T cells and proliferating T cells recovered from mixed lymphocyte reactions underwent TCRbeta CDR3 sequencing. Fresh whole blood from ten HLA-typed healthy donors served as the source for isolating PBMCs. To map where alloreactive clones came from, CD4+ regulatory T cells in the unstimulated state were FACS-sorted. Inclusive of the bounding cysteine and phenylalanine, the CDR3 is 16 residues long. Of all the DNA, just the CDR3 is kept, 48 bases in frame from base 1. CDR1 and CDR2, per the germline V gene, are SGHTA and FQGTGA. The junction shows trimming of 4 bases on V and 7 bases on J, plus 17 bases between the germline ends. Regarding this clone: Its antigen is not yet known. No much larger clonotype is one base removed from it; base qualities were not supplied.

This TCR was recovered from a human donor in good health. Material for sequencing was Tregs sorted from blood. The V gene is TRBV7-3 and the J gene is TRBJ1-6, with TRBD1 as a weak D call on 6 bases. The CDR3 here reads CASSSRETGSNSPLHF. The nucleotide sequence is TGTGCCAGCAGCTCCCGGGAGACAGGATCAAATTCACCCCTCCACTTT.